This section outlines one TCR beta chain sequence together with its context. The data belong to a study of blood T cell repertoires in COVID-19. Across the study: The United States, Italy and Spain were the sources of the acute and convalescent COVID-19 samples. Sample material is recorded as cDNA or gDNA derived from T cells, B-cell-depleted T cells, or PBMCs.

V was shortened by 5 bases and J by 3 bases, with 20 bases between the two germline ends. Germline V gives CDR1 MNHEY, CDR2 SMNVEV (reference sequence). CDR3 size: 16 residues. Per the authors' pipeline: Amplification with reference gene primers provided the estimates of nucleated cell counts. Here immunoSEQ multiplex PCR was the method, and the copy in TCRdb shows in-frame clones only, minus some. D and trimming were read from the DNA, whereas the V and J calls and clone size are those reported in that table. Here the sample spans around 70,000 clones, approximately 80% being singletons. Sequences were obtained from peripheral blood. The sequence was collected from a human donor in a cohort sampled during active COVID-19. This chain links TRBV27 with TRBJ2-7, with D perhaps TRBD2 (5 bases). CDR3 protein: CASSGRRQTLNYEQYF. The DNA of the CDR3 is TGTGCCAGCAGTGGCCGGAGGCAAACCCTAAACTACGAGCAGTACTTC.